These 2 T cell receptor beta chains originate from one sample sequenced in a study of CD8+ T cells in alopecia areata. Combined cutaneous lymph node cells underwent sorting by CD4, CD8alpha, NKG2D, NKG2ACE and additional markers. Reverse transcribed after extraction, RNA yielded cDNA as the sequencing template. Assay: immunoSEQ multiplex PCR; the TCRdb copy retains only in-frame clones and omits some. There are roughly 260,000 clones in the sample, none observed a single time. The material sequenced was CD4+ T cells sorted from a lymph node. Receptors originate from a C3H/HeJ mouse with alopecia areata. The strain is characterized by the MHC haplotype H2-k.

With respect to this clone: Mouse germline and gene names are used. The CDR3 extends 4 residues past the end of the read, so its final part is completed from the germline J gene. The same CDR3 also results from other DNA sequences found in this sample. The genes are TRBV13-2 and TRBJ2-1; 9 bases agree with TRBD1. The CDR3 is made up of 15 amino acids. Germline lookup yields CDR1 NNHNN and CDR2 SYGAGS (reference sequence). J was trimmed by 3 bases and V by 2 bases; bases with no gene match: 3. Incomplete CDR3 DNA: TGTGCCAGCGGTGAGCAGACAGGGGGCTATGCT. As protein: CASGEQTGGYA. In full, the CDR3 reads CASGEQTGGYAEQFF.

This clone was seen a few times. These gene names are mouse names. The CDR3 goes on 4 residues after the read ends, and that part is filled in from the germline J gene. This chain uses TRBV13-1 with TRBJ2-1; 7 positions agree with TRBD1. CDR3 length: 13 amino acids. The germline V gene encodes CDR1 NSHNY and CDR2 SYGAGN. The CDR3 DNA, read in part, is TGTGCCAGCAGTGATACGACAGGGTCT. Translation gives CASSDTTGS. The whole CDR3 protein is CASSDTTGSEQFF.